One and the same sample provided the 18 T cell receptor beta chains below, sequenced in a study of cytomegalovirus exposure and HLA in healthy donors. In the PCR, 60 Vbeta and 13 Jbeta primers were used. Sequencing used immunoSEQ multiplex PCR; TCRdb keeps in-frame clones, though not all of them. The data hold over 200,000 clones, with 70% observed a single time. The sample consisted of PBMCs. These receptors originate from a man aged 35-49 years in good health and CMV-seropositive.

The chain has TRBV10-3 and TRBJ2-1; TRBD1 matches at 8 bases. CDR1 is ENHRY, CDR2 SYGVKD, per germline. The trim removed 2 bases at V and 5 bases at J, leaving 2 bases unmatched. CDR3 size: 14 residues. The CDR3 bases are TGTGCCATCAGTGAGATGGACAGGGACAATGAGCAGTTCTTC. Protein product: CAISEMDRDNEQFF.

The V call is TRBV5-1, the J call TRBJ1-1; 8 nucleotides align to TRBD1. V was pared by 7 bases and J by 0 bases, with 2 bases of the junction left unmatched. This CDR3 has 13 residues. Germline V CDR1 and CDR2: SGHRS, YFSETQ. The CDR3 nucleotides read TGCGCCAGCCGACAGGGGTTGAACACTGAAGCTTTCTTT. Translating gives CASRQGLNTEAFF.

This chain uses TRBV5-4 with TRBJ1-5, with 8 bases fitting TRBD1. Germline CDR1 reads SGHNT; CDR2 reads YYREEE (reference sequence). The CDR3 runs to 13 residues. V dropped 0 bases and J dropped 10; count of bases not matched to a gene: 3. The DNA for the CDR3 is TGTGCCAGCAGCTTGGCTGGACAGGGTCCCCAGCATTTT. Its translation: CASSLAGQGPQHF.

The rearrangement uses TRBV19 and TRBJ1-1; D is ambiguous. Looked up from germline, CDR1 is LNHDA and CDR2 is SQIVND (reference sequence). The germline V and J ends were trimmed by 3 bases and 0 bases, with 5 bases remaining between them. This CDR3 region has 13 residues. This chain's CDR3 is CASSMSVNTEAFF. The CDR3 bases are TGTGCCAGTAGTATGTCGGTGAACACTGAAGCTTTCTTT.

The gene calls are TRBV25-1 and TRBJ1-1, with D possibly TRBD1 on 5 matching bases. The V gene lost 6 bases and the J gene lost 3 bases, with 11 bases spanning the gap. The CDR3 is 13 amino acids. CDR1 is MGHDK and CDR2 is SYGVNS in the germline V gene. CDR3 nucleotide sequence: TGTGCCAGCAGAGGGGCCGGCGACACTGAAGCTTTCTTT. It specifies CASRGAGDTEAFF.

Here the CDR3 DNA reads TGTGCCAGCAGTGGGGGGACAATGAGCAATCAGCCCCAGCATTTT. This translates into CASSGGTMSNQPQHF. The V and J genes are TRBV2 and TRBJ1-5; perhaps TRBD1 as D (6 bases). Trimming removed 4 bases from V and 1 base from J, with 11 bases in between. This CDR3 is 15 amino acids long. The germline V gene has CDR1 SNHLY and CDR2 FYNNEI.

V usage is TRBV29-1 and J usage is TRBJ1-1; weak D call: TRBD1 (5 bases). The CDR3 totals 15 residues. The germline V gene has CDR1 SQVTM and CDR2 ANQGSEA. V lost 6 bases and J lost 0, with 17 bases in between. CDR3 sequence (DNA): TGCAGCGTGTTGGGCCAGGGCGGCATGAACACTGAAGCTTTCTTT. Its protein product is CSVLGQGGMNTEAFF.

This chain links TRBV5-1 with TRBJ2-7; 7 bases are a match to TRBD1. Germline CDR1 is SGHRS and CDR2 is YFSETQ. With 4 bases clipped from V and 1 base from J, the junction kept 5 bases outside the gene matches. CDR3 length: 14 amino acids. This CDR3 is CASSARQGSYEQYF. DNA for the CDR3: TGCGCCAGCAGCGCACGACAGGGTTCCTACGAGCAGTACTTC.

This chain links TRBV6-1 with TRBJ1-2, with 10 bases that match TRBD1. The V segment lost 6 bases and the J segment 4 bases; nucleotides outside the gene matches: 8. This CDR3 is 15 amino acids long. Germline assignment: CDR1 MNHNS and CDR2 SASEGT. This CDR3 is CASRSATGGLYGYTF. CDR3 nucleotide sequence: TGTGCCAGCAGATCCGCGACAGGGGGCCTCTATGGCTACACCTTC.

The chain uses TRBV5-4 and TRBJ2-2; D is uncertain. This CDR3 is 12 amino acids long. Germline-derived CDR1 and CDR2 are SGHNT and YYREEE (reference sequence). The V gene lost 0 bases and the J gene lost 6 bases, with 3 bases spanning the gap. CDR3 coding DNA: TGTGCCAGCAGCTTGGTAGCCGGGGAGCTGTTTTTT. Translating it yields CASSLVAGELFF.

With respect to this clone: Additional DNA sequences in this sample encode the identical CDR3. The chain employs TRBV2 and TRBJ1-2; 8 bases line up with TRBD1. Germline CDR1 reads SNHLY; CDR2 reads FYNNEI. The V gene end was trimmed by 7 bases and the J gene end by 4 bases; junction bases not matched to a gene: 8. The CDR3 extends over 14 amino acids. CDR3 amino acids: CASKSTGQGYGYTF. CDR3 DNA sequence: TGTGCCAGCAAAAGTACCGGACAGGGCTATGGCTACACCTTC.

The chain is built from TRBV5-4 and TRBJ1-1, with D perhaps matching TRBD1 (6 bases). This CDR3 is 14 amino acids long. Germline CDR1 reads SGHNT; CDR2 reads YYREEE (reference sequence). V lost 4 bases and J lost 6, with 16 bases in between. CDR3 sequence (DNA): TGTGCCAGCAGCCTATATGGACAGTACTCTGAAGCTTTCTTT. Encoded protein: CASSLYGQYSEAFF.

CDR3 nucleotides: TGTGCCAGCAGCTTACAGTCTAGCGGCCCCCAAGAGACCCAGTACTTC. This gives the protein CASSLQSSGPQETQYF. The V gene is TRBV7-2, the J gene TRBJ2-5; 7 bases are shared with TRBD2. The germline gives CDR1 SGHTA, CDR2 FQGNSA. V was clipped by 2 bases and J by 1 base; unmatched bases: 7. The CDR3 runs to 16 residues.

The chain carries TRBV15 and TRBJ2-3; TRBD1 might be the D (6 bases). The germline V gene has CDR1 LNHNV and CDR2 YYDKDF (reference sequence). The CDR3 has 15 amino acids. Trimming pared 0 bases from V and 3 bases from J, leaving 10 bases between. Here the CDR3 reads CATSREGQLTDTQYF. CDR3 sequence (DNA): TGTGCCACCAGCAGAGAAGGACAGCTAACAGATACGCAGTATTTT.

The chain uses TRBV9 and TRBJ1-2; D not certain. From germline, CDR1 is SGDLS and CDR2 YYNGEE. V lost 7 bases, J lost 2 bases, and 12 bases lay in between. The CDR3 runs 13 residues. CDR3 bases: TGTGCCAGCGCAGGTGTGCAAAACTATGGCTACACCTTC. This codes for CASAGVQNYGYTF. The variable domain in full, with the rest retrieved from reference TRBV9 and TRBJ1-2, is DSGVTQTPKHLITATGQRVTLRCSPRSGDLSVYWYQQSLDQGLQFLIQYYNGEERAKGNILERFSAQQFPDLHSELNLSSLELGDSALYFCASAGVQNYGYTFGSGTRLTVV.

The chain combines TRBV7-9 with TRBJ1-4; D is possibly TRBD1 (6 bases). The length of the CDR3 is 17 residues. Trimming left V 4 bases short and J 1 base short, with 16 bases between. Germline CDR1 is SEHNR and CDR2 is FQNEAQ (reference sequence). CDR3 sequence (DNA): TGTGCCAGCAGCTCCGGGAGGGGGGGGGAAACTAATGAAAAACTGTTTTTT. Protein: CASSSGRGGETNEKLFF.

J is TRBJ2-3 and V is TRBV2, with 12 nucleotides matching TRBD2. The CDR3 totals 16 residues. With 9 bases clipped from V and 5 bases from J, the junction kept 12 bases outside the gene matches. Germline V CDR1 and CDR2: SNHLY, FYNNEI. Written as DNA, the CDR3 is TGTGCCAGTGCCTTAGGACTAGCGGGGCCCAGAGATACGCAGTATTTT. This sequence encodes CASALGLAGPRDTQYF.

This clone was detected a few times. The chain joins TRBV19 to TRBJ1-2; possibly TRBD1 for D (5 bases). Trimming cost V 5 bases and J 2 bases, with 6 bases left between them. The CDR3 consists of 12 residues. The V gene's germline CDR1 is LNHDA and CDR2 SQIVND (reference sequence). CDR3 bases: TGTGCCAGTAGTGGACAAAACTATGGCTACACCTTC. Its translation is CASSGQNYGYTF.